The clone carrying this T cell receptor beta chain has just a few counts. Its antigen is not known. Germline CDR1 reads SGHNT; CDR2 reads YYREEE (reference sequence). Trimming took 1 base from V and 1 from J, leaving 9 bases between them. The CDR3 is 14 residues long. TCRdb reprocessed the reads with MiXCR, giving one entry per CDR3 protein. The repertoire holds hundreds of thousands of distinct CDR3 sequences, with around 29% as singletons. The data derive from a study of T cell repertoires in cytomegalovirus infection. Study findings and constraints: Cumulative frequency (of public TCR beta family members) identified carriers of CMV plus the relevant HLA.

This material consisted of cultured CD8+ T cells from PBMCs, taken from culture after CMV antigen stimulation. The receptor's source is a human donor in good health (CMV status not recorded). Some clones in this sample may be carry-over from other donors' samples. V is TRBV5-4 and J is TRBJ2-7, with D unresolved. The CDR3 sequence is CASSLRGDSYEQYF. The DNA of the CDR3 is TGTGCCAGCAGCTTGCGTGGGGATTCCTACGAGCAGTACTTC.